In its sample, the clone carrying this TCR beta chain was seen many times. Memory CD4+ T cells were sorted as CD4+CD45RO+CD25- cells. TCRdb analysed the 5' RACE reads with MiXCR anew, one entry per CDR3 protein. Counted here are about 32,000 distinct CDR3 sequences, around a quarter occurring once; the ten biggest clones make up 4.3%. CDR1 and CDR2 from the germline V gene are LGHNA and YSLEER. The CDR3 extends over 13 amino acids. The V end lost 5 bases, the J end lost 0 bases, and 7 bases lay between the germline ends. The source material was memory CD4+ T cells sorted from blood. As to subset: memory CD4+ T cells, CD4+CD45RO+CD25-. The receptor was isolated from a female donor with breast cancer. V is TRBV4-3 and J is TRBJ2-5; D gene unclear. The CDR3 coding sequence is TGCGCCAGCAGCGGGGAAAACCAAGAGACCCAGTACTTC. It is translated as CASSGENQETQYF.